The T cell receptor (beta chain) described here comes from a study of cytotoxic CD8 clonotypes in ibrutinib-treated CLL. The overall study: After a median of about six years, some 14 patients stayed remitted and approximately 12 progressed; responses had been partial in about 24 and complete in 2. Collecting the response samples happened after a median 12 months of treatment, with a range of 6 to 36. General study results and limits: Public clonotypes were rare and shrank or held steady on treatment.

This clone was recorded only once. Its target is not known. Sequencing was performed with immunoSEQ multiplex PCR; in TCRdb, only in-frame clones are kept and a portion is missing. The sample has around 330,000 clones, under 70% seen once; the top ten hold roughly 6.8%. The TCR beta libraries used 2 to 2.5 micrograms of genomic DNA that came from cryopreserved PBMCs. Sequences were derived from PBMCs, sampled after 36 months of ibrutinib treatment. The origin of this receptor is a human donor with chronic lymphocytic leukemia.

The CDR3 spells CASRDRDRGLNEQFF. The CDR3 nucleotides read TGTGCCAGCAGGGACCGGGACAGGGGGCTGAATGAGCAGTTCTTC. This chain joins TRBV28 and TRBJ2-1; 12 positions match TRBD1. The V and J ends lost 6 bases and 7 bases, in that order; junction bases with no gene match: 7. The CDR3 is 15 residues long. CDR1 is MDHEN, CDR2 SYDVKM, per germline. The whole variable domain, filled in from reference TRBV28 and TRBJ2-1, reads DVKVTQSSRYLVKRTGEKVFLECVQDMDHENMFWYRQDPGLGLRLIYFSYDVKMKEKGDIPEGYSVSREKKERFSLILESASTNQTSMYLCASRDRDRGLNEQFFGPGTRLTVL.